The 5 T cell receptor beta chains given below trace back to one sample, sequenced in a study of blood T cell repertoires in COVID-19. Using immunoSEQ multiplex PCR, the repertoire was profiled, and TCRdb retains in-frame clones only, with some absent. In the table there are 490,000 or so clones, about 85% of which are singletons. The sequencing sample was made of PBMCs or T cells enriched from blood (not recorded which). The receptors stem from a woman aged 60-75 years who had recovered from COVID-19.

This clone came up once. The chain links TRBV11-2 to TRBJ2-7, with 13 bases identical to TRBD2. J gave up 3 bases and V 5 bases, and 4 bases lay outside the gene matches. The CDR3 is 15 amino acids. The V gene's germline CDR1 is SGHAT and CDR2 FQNNGV. The CDR3 spells CASSIGLAGDYEQYF. CDR3 DNA sequence: TGTGCCAGCAGCATTGGACTAGCGGGGGACTACGAGCAGTACTTC.

The chain is built from TRBV7-8 and TRBJ1-2; the D gene is possibly TRBD1 (5 bases). V was shortened by 3 bases and J by 3 bases, with 11 bases between the two germline ends. Germline V gives CDR1 SGHVS, CDR2 FQNEAQ. CDR3 size: 14 residues. CDR3 sequence (DNA): TGTGCCAGCAGCTTCCAGGGTTCGGACTATGGCTACACCTTC. Protein: CASSFQGSDYGYTF. Combining the CDR3 with reference TRBV7-8 and TRBJ1-2 gives the whole variable domain GAGVSQSPRYKVAKRGQDVALRCDPISGHVSLFWYQQALGQGPEFLTYFQNEAQLDKSGLPSDRFFAERPEGSVSTLKIQRTQQEDSAVYLCASSFQGSDYGYTFGSGTRLTVV.

The rearrangement uses TRBV6-1 and TRBJ2-7, with 7 bases lining up with TRBD1. J lost 3 bases, V lost 3 bases, and 2 bases had no gene match. CDR1 and CDR2 from the germline V gene are MNHNS and SASEGT. The CDR3 is 13 amino acids. Here the CDR3 reads CASSEGQLYEQYF. CDR3 sequence (DNA): TGTGCCAGCAGTGAGGGACAGCTCTACGAGCAGTACTTC.

J is TRBJ1-1 and V is TRBV12-3 or TRBV12-4; TRBD1 agrees at 7 bases. With 5 bases clipped from V and 11 bases from J, the junction kept 8 bases outside the gene matches. This CDR3 region has 12 residues. Written as DNA, the CDR3 is TGTGCCAGCAGTATTGGACAGGTGCGGGCTTTCTTT. Translation gives CASSIGQVRAFF.

The chain recombines TRBV3-1 (or the pseudogene TRBV3-2) with TRBJ1-1, with a tentative D call TRBD1 (5 bases). Germline V gene lookup returns CDR1 LGHDT and CDR2 YNNKEL (reference sequence). V dropped 3 bases and J dropped 5 bases, with 13 bases sitting between them. The CDR3 totals 14 residues. The chain's CDR3 is CASSHGWGGTEAFF. The CDR3 DNA follows: TGTGCCAGCAGCCATGGATGGGGGGGGACTGAAGCTTTCTTT.